The rows below give T cell receptor beta chains drawn from one sample of a study of blood T cells in healthy people across ages. Each CDR3 protein gets one entry after TCRdb re-called the 5' RACE reads with MiXCR. Among around 940,000 distinct CDR3 sequences listed, roughly 47% were seen once. Sequenced sample: blood. These receptors all stem from a woman aged 55-70 years in good health. Each CDR3 is given with its conserved first and last residue. The D gene is left open where the match is weak.

d_call j_call cdr3_length v_call cdr3_aa
TRBD2 TRBJ2-3 16 TRBV6-4 CASSDSGGRASDTQYF
TRBD1 TRBJ2-5 15 TRBV7-2 CASSELQGGKETQYF
TRBD2 TRBJ2-5 16 TRBV10-3 CASTRELSGIQETQYF
. TRBJ2-5 16 TRBV11-2 CASSLVAGSLQETQYF
TRBD1 TRBJ2-4 14 TRBV28 CASSSGTGKNIQYF
TRBD2 TRBJ2-5 14 TRBV3-1 CASRGTSGKEAQYF
. TRBJ2-3 15 TRBV3-1 CASSPRDSVTDTQYF
TRBD1 TRBJ2-3 15 TRBV5-1 CASSSGQVHTDTQYF
. TRBJ2-3 16 TRBV15 CATSRDTTDSTDTQYF
. TRBJ2-3 10 TRBV12-3/TRBV12-4 CASRGITQYF
TRBD2 TRBJ2-7 18 TRBV6-2/TRBV6-3 CAGSYSIYWLAGAYEQYF
. TRBJ2-3 15 TRBV12-3/TRBV12-4 CASSRTGGRADTQYF
. TRBJ2-7 14 TRBV4-2 CASSQAVQLYEQYF
TRBD2 TRBJ2-5 14 TRBV20-1 CSAPDSGRRETQYF
. TRBJ1-4 15 TRBV4-2 CASSSTAGLSEKLFF
. TRBJ2-3 15 TRBV6-5 CASSYSLTDTDTQYF
TRBD1 TRBJ2-5 15 TRBV28 CASKTGQGIGETQYF
. TRBJ2-1 14 TRBV28 CASSKGLVYNEQFF
. TRBJ2-3 16 TRBV3-1 CASSQVGGSFADTQYF
TRBD2 TRBJ2-5 15 TRBV28 CASRPASGRVYAQYF
. TRBJ2-7 13 TRBV29-1 CSGPGTVAYEQYF
TRBD2 . 15 TRBV5-4 CASSLLAGAGATQYF
. TRBJ2-1 17 TRBV7-9 CASSLAQGPPGYNEQFF
TRBD1 TRBJ1-2 13 TRBV10-3 CAIREQGVNGYTF
TRBD1 TRBJ2-5 13 TRBV12-3/TRBV12-4 CASSYRDRETQYF
TRBD1 TRBJ1-5 16 TRBV7-9 CASSLRTGTFNQPQHF
. TRBJ1-5 14 TRBV4-3 CASSQDLGGRPQHF
. TRBJ2-1 12 TRBV18 CASSPYGGEQFF
. TRBJ1-2 14 TRBV4-2 CASSPQTDNYGYTF
TRBD2 TRBJ2-5 17 TRBV4-3 CASSHATRSGKVATQYF
TRBD1 TRBJ2-3 15 TRBV27 CASSQRDSSTDTQYF
TRBD2 TRBJ2-7 15 TRBV18 CASSPRPGLDYEQYF
TRBD2 TRBJ2-7 15 TRBV5-5 CAGSLVGLALYEQYF
. TRBJ2-7 13 TRBV6-1 CASILGISYEQYF
TRBD1 TRBJ2-3 16 TRBV7-2 CAGSRRQGTSTDTQYF
. TRBJ2-3 14 TRBV6-6 CASSYNKATDTQYF
. TRBJ2-5 15 TRBV7-9 CASSLERPLMKTQYF
. TRBJ2-1 13 TRBV20-1 CSAPRGGYNEQFF
TRBD2 TRBJ2-3 16 TRBV15 CATSPLAEVLRNTQYF
. TRBJ2-1 12 TRBV5-1 CASSHQANEQFF
TRBD1 TRBJ1-2 12 TRBV12-3/TRBV12-4 CASSRTGVGYTF
TRBD2 TRBJ2-5 14 TRBV6-2/TRBV6-3 CASSQGLAGDKQYF
TRBD1 TRBJ1-5 15 TRBV24-1 CATSDRDSPFQPQHF
TRBD1 TRBJ1-2 16 TRBV4-1 CASSQVVDRERHGYTF
. TRBJ2-3 12 TRBV29-1 CSLQDLKSTQYF